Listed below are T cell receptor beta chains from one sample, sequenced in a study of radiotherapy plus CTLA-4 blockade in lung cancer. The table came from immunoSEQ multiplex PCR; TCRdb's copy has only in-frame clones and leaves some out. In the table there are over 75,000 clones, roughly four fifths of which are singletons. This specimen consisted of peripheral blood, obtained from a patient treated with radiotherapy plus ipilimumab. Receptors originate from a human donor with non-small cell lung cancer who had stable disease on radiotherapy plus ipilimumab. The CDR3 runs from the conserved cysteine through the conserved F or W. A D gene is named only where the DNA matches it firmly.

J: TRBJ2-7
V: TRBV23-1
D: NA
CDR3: CASSPRTRELYYEQYF
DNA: TGCGCCAGCAGTCCCCGGACCCGCGAATTATACTACGAGCAGTACTTC

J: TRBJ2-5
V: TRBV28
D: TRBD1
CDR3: CASSRDRQTQYF
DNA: TGTGCCAGCAGCCGGGACAGGCAGACCCAGTACTTC

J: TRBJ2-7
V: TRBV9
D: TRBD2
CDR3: CASSAGLAGDQYF
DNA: TGTGCCAGCAGCGCCGGACTAGCGGGAGACCAGTACTTC

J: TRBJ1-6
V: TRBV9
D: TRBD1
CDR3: CASSVEGTGGNSPLHF
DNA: TGTGCCAGCAGCGTAGAGGGAACAGGGGGTAATTCACCCCTCCACTTT

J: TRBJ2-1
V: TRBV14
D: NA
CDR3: CASSRQVYNEQFF
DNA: TGTGCCAGCAGCCGGCAGGTCTACAATGAGCAGTTCTTC

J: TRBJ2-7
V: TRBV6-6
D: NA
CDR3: CASSAPRGNEYEQYF
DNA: TGTGCCAGCAGTGCACCAAGGGGGAACGAATACGAGCAGTACTTC

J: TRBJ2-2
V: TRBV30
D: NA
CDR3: CAWSEGGGNTGELFF
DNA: TGTGCCTGGAGTGAGGGCGGGGGCAACACCGGGGAGCTGTTTTTT

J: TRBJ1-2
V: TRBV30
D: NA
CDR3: CAWSVRKLTNYGYTF
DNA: TGTGCCTGGAGTGTACGGAAACTAACTAACTATGGCTACACCTTC

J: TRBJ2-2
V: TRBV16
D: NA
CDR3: CASSPQNTGELFF
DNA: TGTGCCAGCAGCCCTCAGAACACCGGGGAGCTGTTTTTT

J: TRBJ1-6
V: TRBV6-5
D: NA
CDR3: CASSYFSGTPLHF
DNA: TGTGCCAGCAGTTATTTTTCGGGAACACCCCTCCACTTT